This TCR beta chain derives from a study of OX40 agonist ivuxolimab in advanced cancers. Study-level points and caveats: Antigen specificity was not determined for the expanded peripheral T cells.

In germline, CDR1 is MNHEY, CDR2 SMNVEV (reference sequence). This CDR3 is built from 13 residues. Between the trimmed V and J ends, which lost 2 bases and 4 bases, there was a span of 8 bases. Some clones are missing from TCRdb's copy, which holds only in-frame ones; the method was immunoSEQ multiplex PCR. Among under 140,000 clones listed, 89% were seen once. On this clone: The antigen remains unidentified.

Enrollment shut out patients with autoimmune disease history or systemic immunosuppression. J is TRBJ1-2 and V is TRBV27, with no clear D. The receptor's source is an adult with an advanced solid tumor such as melanoma, head and neck, liver or kidney cancer. Specimen: CD4+ or CD8+ T cells sorted from blood, collected in a trial of the OX40 agonist ivuxolimab. The CDR3 loop reads CASSLRESYGYTF. DNA for the CDR3: TGTGCCAGCAGTTTAAGGGAGAGCTATGGCTACACCTTC.